The following is a T cell receptor (beta chain) sequence with its context. Its matching antigen is unknown. CDR1 and CDR2 (germline): LGHDT, YNNKEL (reference sequence). The ends were cut back, 2 bases at V and 3 bases at J, with 10 bases in the middle. There are 15 residues in the CDR3. Each single cDNA molecule received a unique molecular identifier. One entry per CDR3 protein, called by TCRdb with MiXCR from the 5' RACE reads. The sample carries about 60,000 distinct CDR3 sequences, around 11% recorded once. This specimen belongs to a study of early T cells in non-severe SARS-CoV-2 infection. Study summary: Sequencing of bulk RNA from unsorted whole blood was done, without chain pairing. Points from the study as a whole: The study's VDJdb matching favored anti-spike CD8 responses and missed private and CD4 specificities.

This clonotype was obtained from an adult who was a healthcare worker with PCR-confirmed SARS-CoV-2 infection or an uninfected control (not recorded which). The chain combines TRBV3-1 with TRBJ2-2; D call uncertain. The sample was whole blood, taken at baseline. Here the CDR3 DNA reads TGTGCCAGCAGCCAAATGGTCTTTGACACCGGGGAGCTGTTTTTT. Its translation: CASSQMVFDTGELFF.